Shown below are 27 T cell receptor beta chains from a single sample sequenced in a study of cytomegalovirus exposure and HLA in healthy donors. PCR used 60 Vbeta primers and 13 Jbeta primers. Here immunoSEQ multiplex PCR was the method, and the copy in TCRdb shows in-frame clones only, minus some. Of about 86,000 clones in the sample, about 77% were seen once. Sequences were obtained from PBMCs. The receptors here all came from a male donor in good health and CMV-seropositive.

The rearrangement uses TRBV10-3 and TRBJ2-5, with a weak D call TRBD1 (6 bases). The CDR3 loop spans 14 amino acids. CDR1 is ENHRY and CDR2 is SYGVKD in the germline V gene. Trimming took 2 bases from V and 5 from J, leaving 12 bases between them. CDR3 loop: CAISETGILETQYF. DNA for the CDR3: TGTGCCATCAGTGAGACAGGGATTTTGGAGACCCAGTACTTC.

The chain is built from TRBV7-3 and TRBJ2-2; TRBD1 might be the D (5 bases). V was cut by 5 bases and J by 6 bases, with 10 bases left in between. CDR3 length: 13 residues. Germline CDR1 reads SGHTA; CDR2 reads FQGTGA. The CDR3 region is CASSRVGAGELFF. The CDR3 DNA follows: TGTGCCAGCAGCCGCGTAGGGGCCGGGGAGCTGTTTTTT.

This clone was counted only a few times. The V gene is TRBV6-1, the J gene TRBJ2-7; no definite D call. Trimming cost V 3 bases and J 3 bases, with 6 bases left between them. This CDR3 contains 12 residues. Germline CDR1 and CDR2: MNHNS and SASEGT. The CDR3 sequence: CASSEPGYEQYF. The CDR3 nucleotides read TGTGCCAGCAGTGAGCCGGGCTACGAGCAGTACTTC.

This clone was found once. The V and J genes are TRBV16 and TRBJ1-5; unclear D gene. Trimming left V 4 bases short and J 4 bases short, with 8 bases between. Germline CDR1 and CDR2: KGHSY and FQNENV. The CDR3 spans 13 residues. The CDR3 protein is CASSRRENQPQHF. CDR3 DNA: TGTGCCAGCAGCCGACGGGAAAATCAGCCCCAGCATTTT.

CDR3 sequence: CASSPIAGGPNTQYF. The DNA for the CDR3 is TGTGCCAGTAGCCCCATAGCGGGAGGGCCTAATACGCAGTATTTT. The genes are TRBV19 and TRBJ2-3, with 11 nucleotides matching TRBD2. Germline V CDR1 and CDR2: LNHDA, SQIVND (reference sequence). The CDR3 length is 15 residues. The V segment lost 6 bases and the J segment 7 bases; nucleotides outside the gene matches: 9. The variable domain in full, with the rest retrieved from reference TRBV19 and TRBJ2-3, is DGGITQSPKYLFRKEGQNVTLSCEQNLNHDAMYWYRQDPGQGLRLIYYSQIVNDFQKGDIAEGYSVSREKKESFPLTVTSAQKNPTAFYLCASSPIAGGPNTQYFGPGTRLTVL.

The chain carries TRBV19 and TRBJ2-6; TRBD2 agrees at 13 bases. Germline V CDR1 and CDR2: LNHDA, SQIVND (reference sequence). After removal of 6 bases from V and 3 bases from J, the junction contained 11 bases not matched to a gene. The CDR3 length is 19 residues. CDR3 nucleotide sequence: TGTGCCAGTAGCCCCTATGGGACTAGCGGGACTTTTGGGGCCAACGTCCTGACTTTC. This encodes CASSPYGTSGTFGANVLTF.

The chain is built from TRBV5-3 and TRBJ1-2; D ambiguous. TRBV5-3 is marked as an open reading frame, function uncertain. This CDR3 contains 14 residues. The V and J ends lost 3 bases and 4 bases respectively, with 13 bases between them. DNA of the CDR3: TGTGCCAGAAGCTCCCGTCCCAAGCCCTATGGCTACACCTTC. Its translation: CARSSRPKPYGYTF.

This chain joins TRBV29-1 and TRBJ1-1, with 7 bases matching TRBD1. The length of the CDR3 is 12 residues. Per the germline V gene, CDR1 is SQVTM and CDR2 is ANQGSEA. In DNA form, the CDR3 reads TGCAGTGCCGGGACAGCGAACACTGAAGCTTTCTTT. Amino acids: CSAGTANTEAFF.

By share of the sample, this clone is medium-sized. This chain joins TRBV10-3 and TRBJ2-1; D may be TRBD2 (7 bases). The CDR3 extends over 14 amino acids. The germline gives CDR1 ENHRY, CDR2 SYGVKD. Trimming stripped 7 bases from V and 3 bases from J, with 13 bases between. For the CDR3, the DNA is TGTGCCATCATGGGGGGGGCCTACTACAATGAGCAGTTCTTC. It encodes CAIMGGAYYNEQFF.

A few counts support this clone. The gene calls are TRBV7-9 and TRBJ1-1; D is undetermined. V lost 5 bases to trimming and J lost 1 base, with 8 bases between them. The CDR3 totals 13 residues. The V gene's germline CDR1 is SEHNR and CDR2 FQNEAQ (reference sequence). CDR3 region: CASSPRWNTEAFF. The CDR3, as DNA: TGTGCCAGCAGCCCTAGATGGAACACTGAAGCTTTCTTT.

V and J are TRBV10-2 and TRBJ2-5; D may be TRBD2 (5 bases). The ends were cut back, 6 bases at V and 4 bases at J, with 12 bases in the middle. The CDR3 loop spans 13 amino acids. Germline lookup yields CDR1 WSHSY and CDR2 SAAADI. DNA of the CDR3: TGCGCCAGCAGGGCACGGGGAAGAGAGACCCAGTACTTC. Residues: CASRARGRETQYF.

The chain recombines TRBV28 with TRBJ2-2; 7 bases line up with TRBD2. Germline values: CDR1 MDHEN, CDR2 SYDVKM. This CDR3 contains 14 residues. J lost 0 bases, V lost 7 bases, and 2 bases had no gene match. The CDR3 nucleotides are TGTGCCAGCAACCGGGAGGCGAACACCGGGGAGCTGTTTTTT. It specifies CASNREANTGELFF.

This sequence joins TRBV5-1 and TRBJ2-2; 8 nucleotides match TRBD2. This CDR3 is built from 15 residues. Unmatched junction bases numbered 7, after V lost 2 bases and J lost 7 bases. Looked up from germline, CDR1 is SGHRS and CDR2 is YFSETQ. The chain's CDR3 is CASSLQRERFGELFF. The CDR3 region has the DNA TGCGCCAGCAGCTTACAGCGGGAGAGGTTCGGGGAGCTGTTTTTT.

The CDR3 DNA reads as TGTGCCATCACAGGGGACGGGGCCAACGTCCTGACTTTC. Translated, it gives CAITGDGANVLTF. The J gene is TRBJ2-6, the V gene TRBV10-3; possible D gene TRBD1, 6 bases. Trimming left V 7 bases short and J 4 bases short, with 8 bases between. Germline V gene lookup returns CDR1 ENHRY and CDR2 SYGVKD. There are 13 residues in the CDR3.

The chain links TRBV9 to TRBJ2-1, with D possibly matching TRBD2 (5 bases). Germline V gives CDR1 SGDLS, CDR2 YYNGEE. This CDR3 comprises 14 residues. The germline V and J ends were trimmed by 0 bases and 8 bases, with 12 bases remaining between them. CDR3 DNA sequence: TGTGCCAGCAGCGTAGGGGGTGGGAGATATGAGCAGTTCTTC. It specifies CASSVGGGRYEQFF.

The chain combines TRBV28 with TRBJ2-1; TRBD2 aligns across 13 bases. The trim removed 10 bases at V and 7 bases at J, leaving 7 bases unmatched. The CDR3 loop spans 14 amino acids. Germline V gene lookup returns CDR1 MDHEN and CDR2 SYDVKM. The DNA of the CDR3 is TGTGCCACCCGGACTAGCGGGAGCCAAAATGAGCAGTTCTTC. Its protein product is CATRTSGSQNEQFF.

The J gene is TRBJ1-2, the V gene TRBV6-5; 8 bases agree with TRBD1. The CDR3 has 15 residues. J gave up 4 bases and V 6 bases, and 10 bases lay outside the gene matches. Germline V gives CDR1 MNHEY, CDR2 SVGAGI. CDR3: CASRPAGGFGYGYTF. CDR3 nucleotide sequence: TGTGCCAGCAGACCAGCAGGGGGCTTCGGCTATGGCTACACCTTC.

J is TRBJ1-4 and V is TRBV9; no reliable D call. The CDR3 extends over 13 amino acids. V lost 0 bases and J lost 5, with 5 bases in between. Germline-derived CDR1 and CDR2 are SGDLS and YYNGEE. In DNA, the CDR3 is TGTGCCAGCAGCGTAGGCGGCAATGAAAAACTGTTTTTT. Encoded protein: CASSVGGNEKLFF. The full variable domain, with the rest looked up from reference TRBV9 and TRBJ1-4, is DSGVTQTPKHLITATGQRVTLRCSPRSGDLSVYWYQQSLDQGLQFLIQYYNGEERAKGNILERFSAQQFPDLHSELNLSSLELGDSALYFCASSVGGNEKLFFGSGTQLSVL.

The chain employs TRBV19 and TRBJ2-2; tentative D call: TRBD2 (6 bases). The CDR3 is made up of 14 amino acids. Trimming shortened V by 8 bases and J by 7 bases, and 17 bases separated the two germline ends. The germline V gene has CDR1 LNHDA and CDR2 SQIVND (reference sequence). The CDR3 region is CASWTMDARGELFF. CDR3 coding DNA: TGTGCCAGTTGGACTATGGACGCCCGCGGGGAGCTGTTTTTT.

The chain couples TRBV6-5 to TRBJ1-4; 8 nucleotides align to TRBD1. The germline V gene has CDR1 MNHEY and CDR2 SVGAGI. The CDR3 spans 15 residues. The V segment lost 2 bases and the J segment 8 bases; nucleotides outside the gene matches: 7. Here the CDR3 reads CASSYTSGGSEKLFF. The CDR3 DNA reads TGTGCCAGCAGTTACACCTCAGGGGGCTCGGAAAAACTGTTTTTT.

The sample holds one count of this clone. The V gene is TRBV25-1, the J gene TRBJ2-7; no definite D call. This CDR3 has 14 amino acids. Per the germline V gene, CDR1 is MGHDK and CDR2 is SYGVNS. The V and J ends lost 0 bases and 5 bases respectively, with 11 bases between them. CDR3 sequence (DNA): TGTGCCAGCAGTGAATATAGAGGATTCCACGAGCAGTACTTC. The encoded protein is CASSEYRGFHEQYF.

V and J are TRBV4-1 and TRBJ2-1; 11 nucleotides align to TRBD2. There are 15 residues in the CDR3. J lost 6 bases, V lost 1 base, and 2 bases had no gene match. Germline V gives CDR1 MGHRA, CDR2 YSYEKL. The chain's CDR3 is CASSQVGTSGNEQFF. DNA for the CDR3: TGCGCCAGCAGCCAAGTCGGGACTAGCGGCAATGAGCAGTTCTTC.

The CDR3 coding sequence is TGCGCCAGCAGTGCTCTAGCGGGAGTGGGCGATGAGCAGTTCTTC. It translates to CASSALAGVGDEQFF. This chain connects TRBV10-2 to TRBJ2-1, with 10 bases identical to TRBD2. The trim removed 4 bases at V and 8 bases at J, leaving 8 bases unmatched. Germline V CDR1 and CDR2: WSHSY, SAAADI. This CDR3 is built from 15 residues.

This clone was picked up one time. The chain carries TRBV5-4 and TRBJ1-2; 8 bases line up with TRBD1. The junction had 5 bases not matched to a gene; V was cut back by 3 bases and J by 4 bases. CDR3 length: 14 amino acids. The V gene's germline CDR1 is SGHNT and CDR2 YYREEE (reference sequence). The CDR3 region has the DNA TGTGCCAGCAGCTCAGGACAGGGATTCTATGGCTACACCTTC. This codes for CASSSGQGFYGYTF.

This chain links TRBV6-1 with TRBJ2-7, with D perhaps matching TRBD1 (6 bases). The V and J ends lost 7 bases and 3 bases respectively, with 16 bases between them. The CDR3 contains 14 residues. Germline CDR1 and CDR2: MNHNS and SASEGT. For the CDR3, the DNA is TGTGCCAGCAAACCCCACAGGGCTGACTACGAGCAGTACTTC. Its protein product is CASKPHRADYEQYF.

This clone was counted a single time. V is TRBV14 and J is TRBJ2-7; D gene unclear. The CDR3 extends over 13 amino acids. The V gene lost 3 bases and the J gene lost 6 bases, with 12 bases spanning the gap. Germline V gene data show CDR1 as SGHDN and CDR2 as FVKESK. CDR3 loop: CASSHYNVIEQYF. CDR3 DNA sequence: TGTGCCAGCAGCCATTACAACGTTATCGAGCAGTACTTC.

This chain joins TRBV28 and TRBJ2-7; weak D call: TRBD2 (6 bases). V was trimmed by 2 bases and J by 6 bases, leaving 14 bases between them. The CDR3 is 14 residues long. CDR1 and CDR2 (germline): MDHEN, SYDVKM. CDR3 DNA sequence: TGTGCCAGCAGTTTAAACCGGGGGTTTAGCGAGCAGTACTTC. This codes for CASSLNRGFSEQYF.